Each of the 2 T cell receptor beta chains below was sequenced from the same sample in a study of T cell repertoires in cytomegalovirus infection. These receptors have no identified antigens. Via MiXCR, TCRdb re-called the reads, giving one row per CDR3 protein. There are roughly 170,000 distinct CDR3 sequences in the sample; 20% to 25% occur only once, and about 25% lies in the top ten. The sequences come from CD8+ T cells from cultured PBMCs, collected from culture after CMV antigen stimulation. The receptors originated from a human donor in good health (CMV status not recorded). Some clones in this sample may be carry-over from other donors' samples.

The V and J genes are TRBV11-1 and TRBJ1-2; D not resolved. The CDR3 is 15 amino acids. Trimming took 4 bases from V and 4 from J, leaving 16 bases between them. Germline lookup yields CDR1 SGHAT and CDR2 FQDESV (reference sequence). The CDR3 nucleotides are TGTGCCAGCAGCTACGGACGTGCCCCAAGCTATGGCTACACCTTC. This translates into CASSYGRAPSYGYTF. Complete variable domain (other parts from reference TRBV11-1 and TRBJ1-2): EAEVAQSPRYKITEKSQAVAFWCDPISGHATLYWYRQILGQGPELLVQFQDESVVDDSQLPKDRFSAERLKGVDSTLKIQPAELGDSAMYLCASSYGRAPSYGYTFGSGTRLTVV.

This clonotype was detected ten times or more. The CDR3 reads CASSPANGRETQYF. CDR3 DNA sequence: TGTGCCAGCAGTCCGGCGAATGGCAGGGAGACCCAGTACTTC. V and J are TRBV27 and TRBJ2-5; D unclear. This CDR3 has 14 residues. Germline CDR1 MNHEY, CDR2 SMNVEV (reference sequence). V lost 5 bases and J lost 5, with 15 bases in between.